This is a list of T cell receptor beta chains from one sample in a study of Graves' ophthalmopathy and Graves' hyperthyroidism. TCRdb ran MiXCR on the multiplex PCR reads and lists one entry per CDR3 protein. The table records about 620,000 distinct CDR3 sequences, approximately 22% of them present only once. Material: peripheral blood. These TCRs come from a woman between 18 and 29 years old with stable Graves' hyperthyroidism. Some clones in this sample may be carry-over from other donors' samples. CDR3s leave out the opening cysteine and the closing phenylalanine or tryptophan. Rows give clone size only sometimes, using once, few, many, or a class for an expanded clone.

length | size | V | CDR3
10 | NA | TRBV19 | ASRAGARELF
13 | NA | TRBV24-1 | ATSDTRGPNYEQY
12 | few | TRBV5-1 | ASSSDSSRGTQY
13 | many | TRBV6-5 | ASSYGPEGINEQY
11 | many | TRBV15 | ATSRQGPYEQY
15 | many | TRBV11-2 | ASSSQGSRGGWVEQY
14 | many | TRBV11-2 | ASSLLYRGGTGELF
16 | many | TRBV3-1 | ASSQLRDSSSYNSPLH
12 | many | TRBV2 | ASILQGINSPLH
13 | NA | TRBV12-3/TRBV12-4 | ASTLRGQTNTEAF
14 | many | TRBV4-1 | ASSQVPRGRTGELF
15 | many | TRBV6-4 | ASRRTGGLFETYEQY
11 | NA | TRBV15 | ATSREILGGQY
13 | few | TRBV7-9 | ASSLTGEVGETQY
11 | NA | TRBV19 | ASSIGDNTEAF
12 | many | TRBV28 | ASSSTAYQYEQY
13 | NA | TRBV6-1 | ASSPGQGAVGELF
10 | many | TRBV7-2 | ASSLEADIQY
12 | few | TRBV29-1 | SVSTPGLTYEQY
15 | NA | TRBV9 | ASSVQPSGGAQETQY
9 | NA | TRBV6-1 | ASSAALEAF
12 | few | TRBV20-1 | SASPEVGTGELF
11 | NA | TRBV20-1 | GAPETGEEIQY
14 | many | TRBV6-1 | ASREGGGTDFYEQY
12 | many | TRBV27 | ASSQTGAGGELF
11 | many | TRBV30 | AWSVQVNYGYT
12 | many | TRBV6-1 | ASSPGPGRSPLH
11 | few | TRBV5-1 | ASGPTVNTEAF
12 | few | TRBV19 | ASSIPSGRLSLT
10 | NA | TRBV6-1 | ASMEVGSPLH
12 | many | TRBV12-3/TRBV12-4 | ASSNPGLGNTIY
13 | many | TRBV28 | ASSLWAGGAREQY
13 | many | TRBV7-2 | ASSPQVTGLIGYT
10 | many | TRBV2 | ASRTGGWGYT
12 | many | TRBV7-8 | ASSRRAGQETQY
18 | many | TRBV6-2/TRBV6-3 | ASSYSYGDRGRPANYGYT
15 | few | TRBV5-1 | ASSWRTSGADTGELF
16 | many | TRBV6-1 | ASSEVGSGRPHVGTQY
14 | many | TRBV20-1 | SARDPTRPAKNIQY
13 | NA | TRBV28 | ASKLGQIANTEAF
12 | few | TRBV28 | ANITGQARETQY
11 | many | TRBV12-5 | ASGNGLARTQY
11 | many | TRBV5-6 | ASSLLSGTEAF
10 | NA | TRBV29-1 | SAEDSRNTIY
14 | many | TRBV12-3/TRBV12-4 | ASSLEPRGQHYGYT
11 | many | TRBV12-3/TRBV12-4 | ASSRTDRQPQH
13 | NA | TRBV5-1 | ASSLGGMVGQPQH
15 | many | TRBV30 | AWSVWAQGGNNQPQH
15 | many | TRBV6-5 | ASSYSEDRGNTGELF